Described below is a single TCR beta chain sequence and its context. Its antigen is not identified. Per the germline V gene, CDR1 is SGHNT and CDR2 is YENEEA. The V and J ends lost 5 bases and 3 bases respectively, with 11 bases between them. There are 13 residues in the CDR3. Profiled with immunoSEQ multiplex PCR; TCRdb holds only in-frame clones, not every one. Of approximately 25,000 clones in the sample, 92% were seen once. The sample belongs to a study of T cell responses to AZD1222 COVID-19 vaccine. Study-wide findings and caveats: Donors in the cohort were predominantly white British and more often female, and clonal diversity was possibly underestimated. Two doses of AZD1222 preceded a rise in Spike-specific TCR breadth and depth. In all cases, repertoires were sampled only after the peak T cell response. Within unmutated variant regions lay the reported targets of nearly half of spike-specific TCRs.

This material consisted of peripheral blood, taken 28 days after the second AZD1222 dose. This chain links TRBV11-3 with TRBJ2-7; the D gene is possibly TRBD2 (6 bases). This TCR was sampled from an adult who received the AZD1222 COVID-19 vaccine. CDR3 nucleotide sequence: TGTGCCAGCAGCCCCGGGACTTTCTACGAGCAGTACTTC. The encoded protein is CASSPGTFYEQYF.